One sample yielded the 22 T cell receptor beta chains listed below, sequenced in a study of blood T cell repertoires in COVID-19. The method was immunoSEQ multiplex PCR; TCRdb's version includes in-frame clones alone and lacks a portion of them. Found here are roughly 200,000 clones, approximately 85% of them singletons; the top ten hold 6.2%. Sequenced input: PBMCs or T cells enriched from blood (not recorded which). The receptors were gathered from a man in his forties or fifties who had recovered from COVID-19.

The J gene is TRBJ1-5, the V gene TRBV30; D is ambiguous. Germline assignment: CDR1 GTSNPN and CDR2 SVGIG (reference sequence). This CDR3 has 15 residues. The V and J ends lost 3 bases and 2 bases respectively, with 14 bases between them. CDR3 residues: CAWRTPRGRNQPQHF. DNA of the CDR3: TGTGCCTGGAGAACACCCCGGGGTCGCAATCAGCCCCAGCATTTT.

This chain connects TRBV28 to TRBJ1-2; D possibly corresponds to TRBD1 (6 bases). CDR3 size: 14 residues. With 2 bases removed from V and 4 bases from J, the gap between germline ends came to 11 bases. Per the germline V gene, CDR1 is MDHEN and CDR2 is SYDVKM. The CDR3 DNA reads as TGTGCCAGCAGTTTAGTGGGGGCGATCTATGGCTACACCTTC. Encoded protein: CASSLVGAIYGYTF.

The chain is built from TRBV7-9 and TRBJ2-7; D remains ambiguous. From germline, CDR1 is SEHNR and CDR2 FQNEAQ (reference sequence). This CDR3 has 13 residues. The V and J ends lost 1 base and 3 bases respectively, with 7 bases between them. For the CDR3, the DNA is TGTGCCAGCAGCTTAGGGCAGAACTACGAGCAGTACTTC. It is translated as CASSLGQNYEQYF.

This chain joins TRBV7-9 and TRBJ2-7; TRBD1 matches at 7 bases. The CDR3 sequence is 16 residues long. Germline V gene lookup returns CDR1 SEHNR and CDR2 FQNEAQ (reference sequence). The V gene end was trimmed by 5 bases and the J gene end by 0 bases; junction bases not matched to a gene: 10. The CDR3 here is CASSRTGTVNSYEQYF. CDR3 DNA sequence: TGTGCCAGCAGCCGCACCGGGACAGTCAACTCCTACGAGCAGTACTTC.

The J gene is TRBJ1-1, the V gene TRBV5-1, with TRBD1 as a possible D gene (5 bases). V was trimmed by 6 bases and J by 1 base, leaving 10 bases between them. Germline V gene sequence: CDR1 SGHRS, CDR2 YFSETQ. The CDR3 has 13 amino acids. Here the CDR3 DNA reads TGCGCCAGCAACCCGGGGGGGAACACTGAAGCTTTCTTT. Residues: CASNPGGNTEAFF.

The rearrangement links TRBV7-2 to TRBJ1-2; D may be TRBD1 (6 bases). This CDR3 spans 15 amino acids. Germline-derived CDR1 and CDR2 are SGHTA and FQGNSA. V was cut by 1 base and J by 2 bases, with 11 bases left in between. CDR3 amino acids: CASSLGGGSNYGYTF. In DNA form, the CDR3 reads TGTGCCAGCAGCTTAGGAGGGGGTTCGAACTATGGCTACACCTTC.

This chain joins TRBV6-5 and TRBJ1-1; possibly TRBD1 for D (6 bases). Germline V gene sequence: CDR1 MNHEY, CDR2 SVGAGI. The CDR3 totals 14 residues. The V end was cut by 6 bases, the J end by 4 bases, with 15 bases between. The CDR3 DNA follows: TGTGCCAGCAGCGGACAGCGGGGGTTCACTGAAGCTTTCTTT. This encodes CASSGQRGFTEAFF.

This rearrangement joins TRBV30 to TRBJ2-3; 15 nucleotides match TRBD2. Germline V gives CDR1 GTSNPN, CDR2 SVGIG (reference sequence). With 7 bases clipped from V and 2 bases from J, the junction kept 4 bases outside the gene matches. The CDR3 totals 15 residues. CDR3 coding DNA: TGTGCCTATGGGACTAGCGGGAGGTCCACAGATACGCAGTATTTT. This codes for CAYGTSGRSTDTQYF.

The rearrangement uses TRBV11-3 and TRBJ2-7; D might be TRBD2 (7 bases). Trimming removed 5 bases at V and 3 bases at J, with 26 bases between. Germline lookup yields CDR1 SGHNT and CDR2 YENEEA. The CDR3 runs 18 residues. The CDR3 is CASSQRGGGALRNYEQYF. CDR3 DNA: TGTGCCAGCAGCCAAAGGGGGGGAGGGGCCCTCCGTAACTACGAGCAGTACTTC.

The chain links TRBV10-3 to TRBJ2-7; maybe TRBD1 (5 bases). Per the germline V gene, CDR1 is ENHRY and CDR2 is SYGVKD. The CDR3 extends over 14 amino acids. The V and J ends lost 0 bases and 3 bases respectively, with 9 bases between them. The CDR3 loop is CAISESMDIYEQYF. In DNA form, the CDR3 reads TGTGCCATCAGTGAGTCGATGGACATCTACGAGCAGTACTTC.

This sequence joins TRBV14 and TRBJ2-1; possibly TRBD1 for D (6 bases). The CDR3 loop spans 15 amino acids. Germline V lookup: CDR1 SGHDN, CDR2 FVKESK. V lost 0 bases, J lost 9 bases, and 15 bases lay in between. This CDR3 reads CASSQDAGVGAEQFF. Here the CDR3 DNA reads TGTGCCAGCAGCCAAGATGCCGGTGTGGGGGCTGAGCAGTTCTTC.

The chain has TRBV6-2 or TRBV6-3 and TRBJ2-6; TRBD1 agrees at 9 bases. The CDR3 spans 15 residues. Trimming removed 6 bases from V and 2 bases from J; junction bases left unmatched: 2. Germline values: CDR1 MNHEY, CDR2 SVGEGT. The DNA of the CDR3 is TGTGCCAGCAGCCGACAGGGGGCTGGGGCCAACGTCCTGACTTTC. It yields the protein CASSRQGAGANVLTF.

This chain joins TRBV27 and TRBJ1-6; D is perhaps TRBD1 (5 bases). V was trimmed by 3 bases and J by 7 bases, leaving 7 bases between them. CDR1 is MNHEY, CDR2 SMNVEV, per germline (reference sequence). The CDR3 totals 13 residues. The CDR3 coding sequence is TGTGCCAGCAGTTTTCGACAGAATTCACCCCTCCACTTT. This encodes CASSFRQNSPLHF.

The genes are TRBV7-9 and TRBJ2-2; 9 positions match TRBD2. Germline values: CDR1 SEHNR, CDR2 FQNEAQ (reference sequence). The V segment lost 7 bases and the J segment 5 bases; nucleotides outside the gene matches: 5. The CDR3 length is 14 residues. The CDR3 coding sequence is TGTGCCAGCAAGGAGGCGGGGGGGACCGGGGAGCTGTTTTTT. Protein sequence: CASKEAGGTGELFF.

The V and J genes are TRBV5-1 and TRBJ2-7; 9 bases align to TRBD2. Germline CDR1 SGHRS, CDR2 YFSETQ. The junction had 2 bases not matched to a gene; V was cut back by 4 bases and J by 3 bases. This CDR3 contains 13 residues. The DNA of the CDR3 is TGCGCCAGCAGCGTGACTAGCGGCTACGAGCAGTACTTC. This encodes CASSVTSGYEQYF.

The count of this clone is one. CDR3 coding DNA: TGTGCCAGCCACGACAGCCGCAATCAGCCCCAGCATTTT. Translated: CASHDSRNQPQHF. V and J are TRBV28 and TRBJ1-5; a possible D gene is TRBD1 (5 bases). Trimming took off 8 bases at V and 2 bases at J, with 10 bases between the two ends. CDR1 is MDHEN and CDR2 is SYDVKM in the germline V gene. This CDR3 contains 13 residues.

A word on this clone: The sample contains more than one DNA sequence encoding this CDR3. The chain combines TRBV12-3 or TRBV12-4 with TRBJ2-1, with D tentatively TRBD1 (5 bases). V lost 5 bases and J 6 bases, leaving 8 bases between the germline ends. This CDR3 has 12 amino acids. The CDR3 bases are TGTGCCAGCAGTCTCCAGGGCAATGAGCAGTTCTTC. The encoded protein is CASSLQGNEQFF.

This clone came up a few times. V gene TRBV2 combines with J gene TRBJ1-6, with 7 bases identical to TRBD1. CDR3 length: 15 residues. Germline assignment: CDR1 SNHLY and CDR2 FYNNEI. V dropped 6 bases and J dropped 7; count of bases not matched to a gene: 9. This CDR3 reads CASRGTDQGNSPLHF. DNA for the CDR3: TGTGCCAGCAGGGGGACAGATCAGGGGAATTCACCCCTCCACTTT.

The chain links TRBV27 to TRBJ1-2; D is unclear. CDR1 and CDR2 (germline): MNHEY, SMNVEV (reference sequence). V was shortened by 7 bases and J by 1 base, with 4 bases between the two germline ends. This CDR3 region has 11 residues. CDR3 DNA: TGTGCCAGCACCTTTAACTATGGCTACACCTTC. The encoded protein is CASTFNYGYTF.

Here the CDR3 DNA reads TGTGCCAGCACCACCACCTGGCCGGGGTCGAACACTGAAGCTTTCTTT. This gives the protein CASTTTWPGSNTEAFF. This chain connects TRBV11-2 to TRBJ1-1; D is ambiguous. CDR3 length equals 16 residues. Germline values: CDR1 SGHAT, CDR2 FQNNGV. V lost 7 bases and J lost 1, with 19 bases in between. Supplemented by reference TRBV11-2 and TRBJ1-1, the full variable domain reads EAGVAQSPRYKIIEKRQSVAFWCNPISGHATLYWYQQILGQGPKLLIQFQNNGVVDDSQLPKDRFSAERLKGVDSTLKIQPAKLEDSAVYLCASTTTWPGSNTEAFFGQGTRLTVV.

This chain connects TRBV4-1 to TRBJ1-2; tentatively, D is TRBD1 (5 bases). The V gene lost 1 base and the J gene lost 6 bases, with 15 bases spanning the gap. CDR1 and CDR2 from the germline V gene are MGHRA and YSYEKL. The CDR3 covers 15 residues. This CDR3 is CASSQAFAGSNGYTF. The CDR3 bases are TGCGCCAGCAGCCAAGCTTTCGCAGGGTCAAATGGCTACACCTTC.

The genes are TRBV2 and TRBJ2-1, with TRBD2 matching over 8 bases. The CDR3 is 15 amino acids. From germline, CDR1 is SNHLY and CDR2 FYNNEI. The ends lost 10 bases at V and 6 bases at J; junction bases unmatched: 14. The CDR3 loop reads CATAGAGVRGNEQFF. CDR3 DNA: TGTGCCACAGCAGGAGCGGGAGTTAGGGGCAATGAGCAGTTCTTC.